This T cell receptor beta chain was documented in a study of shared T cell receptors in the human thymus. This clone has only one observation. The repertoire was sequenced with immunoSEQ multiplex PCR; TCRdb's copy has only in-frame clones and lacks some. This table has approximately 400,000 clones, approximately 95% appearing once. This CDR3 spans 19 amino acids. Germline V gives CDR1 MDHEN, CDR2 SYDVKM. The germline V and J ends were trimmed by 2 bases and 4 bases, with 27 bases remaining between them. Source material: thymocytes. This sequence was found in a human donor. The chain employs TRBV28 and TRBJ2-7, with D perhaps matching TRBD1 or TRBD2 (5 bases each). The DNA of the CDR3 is TGTGCCAGCAGTTTAAAGGTGCCCGAAAGACACGGGACCGAATACGAGCAGTACTTC. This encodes CASSLKVPERHGTEYEQYF.